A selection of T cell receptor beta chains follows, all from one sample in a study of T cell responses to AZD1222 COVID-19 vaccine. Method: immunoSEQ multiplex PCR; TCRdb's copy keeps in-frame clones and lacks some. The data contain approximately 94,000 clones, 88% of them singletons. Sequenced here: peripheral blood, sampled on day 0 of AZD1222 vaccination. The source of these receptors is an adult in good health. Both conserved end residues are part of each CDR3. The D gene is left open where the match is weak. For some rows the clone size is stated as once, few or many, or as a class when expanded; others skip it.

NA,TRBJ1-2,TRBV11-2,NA,TGTGCCAGCAGCCCACAGATGGGGGGACTTAACTATGGCTACACCTTC,CASSPQMGGLNYGYTF
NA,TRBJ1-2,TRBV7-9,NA,TGTGCCAGCAGCTTTCAACAGTCTAACTATGGCTACACCTTC,CASSFQQSNYGYTF
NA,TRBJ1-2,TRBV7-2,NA,TGTGCCAGCAGCTTAGAGTCAGGGAAGAACTATGGCTACACCTTC,CASSLESGKNYGYTF
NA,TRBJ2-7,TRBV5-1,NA,TGCGCCAGCAGCTTTAGGGAAGATTCGGCGGAGCAGTACTTC,CASSFREDSAEQYF
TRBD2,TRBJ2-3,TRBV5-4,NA,TGTGCCAGCAGCTTGGGACTAGCGGAAACATATTTTACAGATACGCAGTATTTT,CASSLGLAETYFTDTQYF
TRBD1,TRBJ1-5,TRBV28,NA,TGTGCCAGCAGAACCGGGACAGGGCAGTATAGCAATCAGCCCCAGCATTTT,CASRTGTGQYSNQPQHF
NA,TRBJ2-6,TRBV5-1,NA,TGCGCCAGCAGCTTGGATCAGGGTACAGGGGCCAACGTCCTGACTTTC,CASSLDQGTGANVLTF
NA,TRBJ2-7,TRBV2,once,TGTGCCAGCAGTGAAGCGCCTCGGGGGAGCTCCTACGAGCAGTACTTC,CASSEAPRGSSYEQYF
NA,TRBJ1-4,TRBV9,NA,TGTGCCAGCAGCGCCTCCGGGACGGCTAATGAAAAACTGTTTTTT,CASSASGTANEKLFF
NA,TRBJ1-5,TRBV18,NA,TGTGCCAGCTCACCTCGCTCAAGGACAGATAGCAATCAGCCCCAGCATTTT,CASSPRSRTDSNQPQHF
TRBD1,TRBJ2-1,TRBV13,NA,TGTGCCAGCAGCTTACCCGGGACAGGGGGTATAAATGAGCAGTTCTTC,CASSLPGTGGINEQFF
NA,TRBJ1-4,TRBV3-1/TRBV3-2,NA,TGTGCCAGCAGCCAAGCCTATAGATCGGCGGCTAATGAAAAACTGTTTTTT,CASSQAYRSAANEKLFF
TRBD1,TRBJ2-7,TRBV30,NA,TGTGCCTGGAGTGTACTGGGGGACAGGGGTTTCAAGCAGTACTTC,CAWSVLGDRGFKQYF
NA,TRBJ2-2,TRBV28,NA,TGTGCCAGCAGCCGATTGGGGGAGCGGCACACCGGGGAGCTGTTTTTT,CASSRLGERHTGELFF
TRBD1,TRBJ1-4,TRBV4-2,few,TGTGCCAGCAGCCAAGAGTCGGGACAGGGGAGAGAAAAACTGTTTTTT,CASSQESGQGREKLFF
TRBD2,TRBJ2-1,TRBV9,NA,TGTGCCAGCAGCGTAGTAGTAGCGGGAGCCTCCAGTGAGCAGTTCTTC,CASSVVVAGASSEQFF
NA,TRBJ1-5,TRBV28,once,TGTGCCAGCAGCACAGGACGGTTTAGCAATCAGCCCCAGCATTTT,CASSTGRFSNQPQHF
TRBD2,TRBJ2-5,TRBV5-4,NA,TGTGCCAGCAGCGTGAGCGGGAGTGGGGAGACCCAGTACTTC,CASSVSGSGETQYF
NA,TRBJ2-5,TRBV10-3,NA,TGTGCCATCAGTGAGTCGGGGCGGGAGACCCAGTACTTC,CAISESGRETQYF
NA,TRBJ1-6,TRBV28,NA,TGTGCCAGCAGAACCAGCAATTCACCCCTCCACTTT,CASRTSNSPLHF
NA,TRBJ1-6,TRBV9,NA,TGTGCCAGCAGCGTAGGGGGCAGCTCCTATAATTCACCCCTCCACTTT,CASSVGGSSYNSPLHF
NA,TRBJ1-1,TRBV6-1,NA,TGTGCCAGCAGTGACAGCCCTCGGACAGCTAACACTGAAGCTTTCTTT,CASSDSPRTANTEAFF
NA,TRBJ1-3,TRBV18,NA,TGTGCCAGCTCAAGGTCGGACGGGCTCTCTGGAAACACCATATATTTT,CASSRSDGLSGNTIYF
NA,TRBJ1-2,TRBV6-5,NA,TGTGCCAGCGCGGAGGACATCACCTGGAGCTATGGCTACACCTTC,CASAEDITWSYGYTF
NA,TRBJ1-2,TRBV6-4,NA,TGTGCCAGCAGTGCTCCCTTTCGGCAGGCCGCTTACCCTAACTATGGCTACACCTTC,CASSAPFRQAAYPNYGYTF
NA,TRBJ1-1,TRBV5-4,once,TGTGCCAGCAGCAGGGAGGGGGAAGCTTTCTTT,CASSREGEAFF
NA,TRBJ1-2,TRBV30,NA,TGTGCCTGGGACAGTAACTATGGCTACACCTTC,CAWDSNYGYTF
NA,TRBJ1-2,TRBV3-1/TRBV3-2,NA,TGTGCCAGCAGCCAAGTTCCGCAGACAGCCTATGGCTACACCTTC,CASSQVPQTAYGYTF
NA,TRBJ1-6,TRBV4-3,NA,TGCGCCAGCAGCCAAGACTCGCGGAGCCCAGGATCACCCCTCCACTTT,CASSQDSRSPGSPLHF
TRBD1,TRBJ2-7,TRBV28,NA,TGTGCCAGCAGTTTACGGACAGGGGTTTCATACGAGCAGTACTTC,CASSLRTGVSYEQYF
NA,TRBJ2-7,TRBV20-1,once,TGCAGTGCTAGTCTTGACTACGAGCAGTACTTC,CSASLDYEQYF
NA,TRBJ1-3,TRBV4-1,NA,TGCGCCAGCAGCCAATACGTGGGGTCTGGAAACACCATATATTTT,CASSQYVGSGNTIYF
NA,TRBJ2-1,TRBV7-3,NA,TGTGCCAGCAGCTTAACGCGGCAGGACAATGAGCAGTTCTTC,CASSLTRQDNEQFF
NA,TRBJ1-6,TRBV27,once,TGTGCCAGCAGTTCGGGGTGGGGGTCACCCCTCCACTTT,CASSSGWGSPLHF
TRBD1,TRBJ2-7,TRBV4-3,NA,TGCGCCAGCAGCCAATCGTACAGGGGCTACGAGCAGTACTTC,CASSQSYRGYEQYF
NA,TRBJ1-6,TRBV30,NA,TGTGCCTGCCCAACTGCGGGGGCTTCACCCCTCCACTTT,CACPTAGASPLHF
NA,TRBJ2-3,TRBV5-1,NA,TGCGCCAGCAGCCTGGACGGGCACTCCACAGATACGCAGTATTTT,CASSLDGHSTDTQYF
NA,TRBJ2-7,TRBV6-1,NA,TGTGCCAGCAGTGAGAGGGGAACCTACGAGCAGTACTTC,CASSERGTYEQYF
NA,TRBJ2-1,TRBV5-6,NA,TGTGCCAGCAGCTTTGAGCCCCTCAACTACAATGAGCAGTTCTTC,CASSFEPLNYNEQFF
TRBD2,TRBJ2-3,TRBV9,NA,TGTGCCAGCAGCAGGGGACTACCGCCTCGCGGGGATACGCAGTATTTT,CASSRGLPPRGDTQYF
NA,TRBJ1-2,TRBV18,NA,TGTGCCAGCTCACCAGCAGGGATGACTAACTATGGCTACACCTTC,CASSPAGMTNYGYTF
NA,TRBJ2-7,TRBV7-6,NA,TGTGCCAGCTCGAAAACACCTCCTCCTACCGAGCAGTACTTC,CASSKTPPPTEQYF
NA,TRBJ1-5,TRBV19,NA,TGTGCCAGTACTCAACGGATCAATCAGCCCCAGCATTTT,CASTQRINQPQHF
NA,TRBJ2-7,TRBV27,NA,TGTGCCAGCAGTGTAGGGTCAACCTACGAGCAGTACTTC,CASSVGSTYEQYF
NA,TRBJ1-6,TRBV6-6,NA,TGTGCCAGCCAAACAGGCTATAATTCACCCCTCCACTTT,CASQTGYNSPLHF